Listed here is a single TCR beta chain. The data were obtained in a study of control samples from healthy donors and cancer patients. The CDR3 spans 15 residues. The germline V gene has CDR1 MNHEY and CDR2 SVGEGT. The trim removed 2 bases at V and 4 bases at J, leaving 7 bases unmatched. Assay used: immunoSEQ multiplex PCR; TCRdb lists only in-frame clones, some missing. The table shows some 65,000 clones, with 84% occurring only once. The chain joins TRBV6-2 or TRBV6-3 to TRBJ2-5, with 7 positions matching TRBD1. The specimen sequenced was PBMCs. This receptor was identified in a woman aged 50 to 60 with lung cancer. The CDR3 reads CASSYPDRSGETQYF. In DNA, the CDR3 is TGTGCCAGCAGTTACCCGGACAGGAGTGGAGAGACCCAGTACTTC.